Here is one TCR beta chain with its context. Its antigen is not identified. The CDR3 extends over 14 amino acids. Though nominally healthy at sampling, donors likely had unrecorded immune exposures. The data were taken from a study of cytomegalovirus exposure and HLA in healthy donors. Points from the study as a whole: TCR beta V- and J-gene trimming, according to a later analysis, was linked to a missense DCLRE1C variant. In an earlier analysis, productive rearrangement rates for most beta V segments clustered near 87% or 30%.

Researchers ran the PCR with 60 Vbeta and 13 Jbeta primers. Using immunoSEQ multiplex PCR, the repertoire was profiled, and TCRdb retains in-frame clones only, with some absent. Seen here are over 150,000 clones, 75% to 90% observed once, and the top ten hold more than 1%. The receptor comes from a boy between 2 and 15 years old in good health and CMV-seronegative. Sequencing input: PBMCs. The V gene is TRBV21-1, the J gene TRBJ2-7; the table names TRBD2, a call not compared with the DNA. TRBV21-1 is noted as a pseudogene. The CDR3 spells CASSRWESRPEQYF. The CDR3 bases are TGTGCCAGCAGCAGATGGGAGTCTAGGCCCGAGCAGTACTTC.